These 5 T cell receptor beta chains were sequenced from one sample in a study of shared T cell receptors in the human thymus. TCRdb keeps only in-frame clones here, not all; method: immunoSEQ multiplex PCR. The sample has 650,000 to 950,000 clones, 75% to 90% seen once. These sequences were also reported in another study, on human thymus T cells.

Input material: thymocytes. The source of these receptors is a girl under two years old with a congenital heart defect.

The J gene is TRBJ1-1, the V gene TRBV25-1; no firm D call. V gave up 6 bases and J gave up 3 bases, with 11 bases separating them. Germline CDR1 is MGHDK and CDR2 is SYGVNS. The CDR3 consists of 13 residues. CDR3 protein: CASRGPADTEAFF. The CDR3 region has the DNA TGTGCCAGCAGAGGTCCGGCGGACACTGAAGCTTTCTTT. Complete variable domain (other parts from reference TRBV25-1 and TRBJ1-1): EADIYQTPRYLVIGTGKKITLECSQTMGHDKMYWYQQDPGMELHLIHYSYGVNSTEKGDLSSESTVSRIRTEHFPLTLESARPSHTSQYLCASRGPADTEAFFGQGTRLTVV.

This rearrangement joins TRBV7-2 to TRBJ2-7; D is possibly TRBD1 (6 bases). The CDR3 contains 15 residues. Trimming left V 4 bases short and J 3 bases short, with 16 bases between. Germline CDR1 and CDR2: SGHTA and FQGNSA. CDR3 amino acids: CASSSAGRGYYEQYF. CDR3 coding DNA: TGTGCCAGCAGCTCTGCCGGCAGGGGATACTACGAGCAGTACTTC. The entire variable domain, with the rest obtained from reference TRBV7-2 and TRBJ2-7, is as follows: GAGVSQSPSNKVTEKGKDVELRCDPISGHTALYWYRQSLGQGLEFLIYFQGNSAPDKSGLPSDRFSAERTGGSVSTLTIQRTQQEDSAVYLCASSSAGRGYYEQYFGPGTRLTVT.

J is TRBJ2-1 and V is TRBV9; possibly TRBD1 for D (6 bases). The CDR3 consists of 15 residues. The germline gives CDR1 SGDLS, CDR2 YYNGEE. V was trimmed by 4 bases and J by 4 bases, leaving 15 bases between them. The CDR3 loop reads CASSSAGAGYNEQFF. CDR3 in DNA: TGTGCCAGCAGCAGCGCAGGGGCCGGGTACAATGAGCAGTTCTTC.

The chain combines TRBV11-2 with TRBJ1-2; D call uncertain. Germline CDR1 SGHAT, CDR2 FQNNGV. V lost 3 bases, J lost 1 base, and 6 bases lay in between. The CDR3 contains 13 residues. In DNA, the CDR3 is TGTGCCAGCAGCTTGACACGTAACTATGGCTACACCTTC. Translating gives CASSLTRNYGYTF.

The rearrangement uses TRBV5-6 and TRBJ1-2; 7 nucleotides match TRBD1. Per the germline V gene, CDR1 is SGHDT and CDR2 is YYEEEE. J lost 5 bases, V lost 3 bases, and 10 bases had no gene match. There are 15 residues in the CDR3. The CDR3 region is CASSSRGDRAYGYTF. In DNA, the CDR3 is TGTGCCAGCAGCTCGCGCGGTGACAGGGCTTATGGCTACACCTTC.